A single sample gave rise to the 27 T cell receptor beta chains below, sequenced in a study of blood T cell repertoires in COVID-19. Method: immunoSEQ multiplex PCR; TCRdb's copy keeps in-frame clones and lacks some. Here the sample spans roughly 220,000 clones, 70% to 90% being singletons. The sample comprised peripheral blood. These TCRs come from a man older than 75 with acute or convalescent COVID-19.

The genes are TRBV29-1 and TRBJ2-1, with D possibly matching TRBD1 (5 bases). V was trimmed by 6 bases and J by 2 bases, leaving 8 bases between them. In germline, CDR1 is SQVTM, CDR2 ANQGSEA. The length of the CDR3 is 12 residues. For the CDR3, the DNA is TGCAGCGTAGGGGAAGCCTACAATGAGCAGTTCTTC. It encodes CSVGEAYNEQFF.

The chain couples TRBV28 to TRBJ1-5; 9 bases are a match to TRBD1. This CDR3 is 16 amino acids long. With V trimmed by 2 bases and J by 4 bases, 6 bases remained unmatched. Germline lookup yields CDR1 MDHEN and CDR2 SYDVKM. In DNA, the CDR3 is TGTGCCAGCAGTTTAGGGGGACAGGGTTATAATCAGCCCCAGCATTTT. Translation: CASSLGGQGYNQPQHF.

In its sample, this clone was seen a few times. This chain uses TRBV11-3 with TRBJ2-7; 9 nucleotides agree with TRBD1. V was pared by 5 bases and J by 6 bases, with 5 bases of the junction left unmatched. In germline, CDR1 is SGHNT, CDR2 YENEEA. This CDR3 region has 13 residues. CDR3 in amino acids: CASSVGQGLEQYF. In DNA, the CDR3 is TGTGCCAGCAGCGTGGGACAGGGCCTCGAGCAGTACTTC.

This clone showed up just once. The chain uses TRBV10-1 and TRBJ2-7; D may be TRBD1 (6 bases). V shed 6 bases and J shed 2 bases, with 11 bases lying between them. Germline CDR1 reads WNHNN; CDR2 reads SYGVQD (reference sequence). The CDR3 totals 13 residues. DNA for the CDR3: TGCGCCAGCAGCTCCGGGACAACCTACGAGCAGTACTTC. Translated, it gives CASSSGTTYEQYF.

Note on this clone: Mismatch with germline at one junction end may stem from a read error. The gene calls are TRBV30 and TRBJ2-3; 7 bases are shared with TRBD2. The CDR3 totals 14 residues. CDR1 is GTSNPN, CDR2 SVGIG, per germline (reference sequence). The DNA of the CDR3 is TGTGCCTGGAGTAGAGGCGGGAGCAAAGATACGCAGTATTTT. Translation: CAWSRGGSKDTQYF.

The chain recombines TRBV18 with TRBJ2-7, with TRBD1 identical over 8 bases. The CDR3 length is 15 residues. CDR1 and CDR2 from the germline V gene are KGHSH and LQKENI. The V gene end was trimmed by 1 base and the J gene end by 4 bases; junction bases not matched to a gene: 6. CDR3 nucleotides: TGTGCCAGCTCACCACGCGGGACAGGTGTTTACGAGCAGTACTTC. It encodes CASSPRGTGVYEQYF.

The chain uses TRBV5-8 and TRBJ2-1; 9 bases align to TRBD2. The germline CDR1 and CDR2 sequences are SGHTS and YDEGEE. V lost 2 bases and J lost 9; bases outside the gene matches: 9. The CDR3 contains 15 residues. The CDR3: CASSLESGRFREQFF. The DNA of the CDR3 is TGTGCCAGCAGCTTAGAAAGCGGGAGGTTCCGTGAGCAGTTCTTC.

The chain couples TRBV18 to TRBJ1-1; D is ambiguous. CDR1 is KGHSH and CDR2 is LQKENI in the germline V gene. This CDR3 has 13 amino acids. With 6 bases removed from V and 4 bases from J, the gap between germline ends came to 12 bases. The CDR3 coding sequence is TGTGCCAGCTCCCGGTCCCGGGGCACTGAAGCTTTCTTT. Protein product: CASSRSRGTEAFF.

The genes are TRBV6-1 and TRBJ1-1, with D tentatively TRBD1 (5 bases). Trimming took off 2 bases at V and 2 bases at J, with 9 bases between the two ends. Germline V gene sequence: CDR1 MNHNS, CDR2 SASEGT. The CDR3 sequence is 14 residues long. CDR3 in DNA: TGTGCCAGCAGTGAACCAGGGTTAAACACTGAAGCTTTCTTT. Protein: CASSEPGLNTEAFF.

The V and J genes are TRBV12-5 and TRBJ1-5; D is possibly TRBD1 (6 bases). The germline V gene has CDR1 LGHNT and CDR2 FRNRAP. Trimming took off 5 bases at V and 4 bases at J, with 18 bases between the two ends. This CDR3 is 16 amino acids long. The CDR3 DNA follows: TGTGCTAGTGGTGCACCCCGTGGCAGGGGTAATCAGCCCCAGCATTTT. It encodes CASGAPRGRGNQPQHF.

The V and J genes are TRBV4-1 and TRBJ2-1, with TRBD2 matching 10 bases. CDR1 is MGHRA and CDR2 is YSYEKL in the germline V gene. This CDR3 spans 16 amino acids. V lost 4 bases and J lost 9; bases outside the gene matches: 12. The CDR3 is CASSRRLAGANSEQFF. The CDR3 nucleotides are TGCGCCAGCAGCCGCCGACTAGCGGGCGCGAATAGTGAGCAGTTCTTC.

The chain couples TRBV6-1 to TRBJ2-5, with 8 bases matching TRBD2. Germline V gene data show CDR1 as MNHNS and CDR2 as SASEGT. The CDR3 has 15 residues. Trimming removed 2 bases from V and 1 base from J; junction bases left unmatched: 3. The CDR3 loop reads CASSELSGSQETQYF. DNA for the CDR3: TGTGCCAGCAGTGAATTAAGCGGGAGCCAAGAGACCCAGTACTTC.

This clone was found once. J is TRBJ2-7 and V is TRBV30; D is perhaps TRBD1 (6 bases). V dropped 5 bases and J dropped 3 bases, with 14 bases sitting between them. Germline CDR1 GTSNPN, CDR2 SVGIG (reference sequence). The CDR3 runs to 13 residues. The CDR3 reads CAWAGQPYYEQYF. The CDR3 region has the DNA TGTGCCTGGGCCGGACAGCCATACTACGAGCAGTACTTC. Supplemented by reference TRBV30 and TRBJ2-7, the full variable domain reads SQTIHQWPATLVQPVGSPLSLECTVEGTSNPNLYWYRQAAGRGLQLLFYSVGIGQISSEVPQNLSASRPQDRQFILSSKKLLLSDSGFYLCAWAGQPYYEQYFGPGTRLTVT.

This rearrangement joins TRBV7-3 to TRBJ2-7; 11 nucleotides line up with TRBD2. V lost 5 bases and J lost 6; bases outside the gene matches: 3. The CDR3 is 13 amino acids. The germline V gene encodes CDR1 SGHTA and CDR2 FQGTGA. The CDR3 loop reads CASSAGLAGEQYF. For the CDR3, the DNA is TGTGCCAGCAGCGCCGGACTAGCGGGCGAGCAGTACTTC.

DNA of the CDR3: TGTGCCATCAGTGAGTCGTCGGGGGAATCCGCTATGAACACTGAAGCTTTCTTT. Residues: CAISESSGESAMNTEAFF. The chain recombines TRBV10-3 with TRBJ1-1; weak D call: TRBD1 (5 bases). Trimming removed 0 bases from V and 0 bases from J, with 17 bases in between. Germline V gene sequence: CDR1 ENHRY, CDR2 SYGVKD. The CDR3 runs 18 residues.

V is TRBV11-2 and J is TRBJ2-1; tentatively, D is TRBD2 (6 bases). Deletions cut 8 bases from V and 7 bases from J, with 12 bases between. Germline CDR1 SGHAT, CDR2 FQNNGV. The CDR3 is made up of 12 amino acids. The CDR3 sequence is CASAGLLNEQFF. The CDR3 DNA reads TGTGCCAGCGCGGGACTCCTAAATGAGCAGTTCTTC.

The chain couples TRBV28 to TRBJ2-7, with 12 bases that match TRBD1. Germline V gene sequence: CDR1 MDHEN, CDR2 SYDVKM. Trimming removed 7 bases from V and 7 bases from J; junction bases left unmatched: 11. This CDR3 spans 15 amino acids. CDR3 residues: CASTSGGQGAKEQYF. The CDR3, as DNA: TGTGCCAGCACGTCGGGGGGACAGGGGGCGAAAGAGCAGTACTTC.

The chain joins TRBV5-1 to TRBJ2-2; weak D call: TRBD2 (5 bases). V gave up 0 bases and J gave up 8 bases, with 11 bases separating them. Looked up from germline, CDR1 is SGHRS and CDR2 is YFSETQ. This CDR3 region has 14 residues. In nucleotides, the CDR3 is TGCGCCAGCAGCTTGGAGCAAGGGAGAGGGGAGCTGTTTTTT. Translating it yields CASSLEQGRGELFF.

V usage is TRBV4-1 and J usage is TRBJ2-2; weak D call: TRBD1 (6 bases). The CDR3 is 15 residues long. Germline-derived CDR1 and CDR2 are MGHRA and YSYEKL. V was pared by 4 bases and J by 4 bases, with 13 bases between. CDR3 residues: CASSLQGLVTGELFF. The CDR3 bases are TGCGCCAGCAGCCTTCAGGGGCTGGTCACCGGGGAGCTGTTTTTT.

The rearrangement uses TRBV19 and TRBJ1-3, with 7 bases identical to TRBD1. The trim removed 3 bases at V and 2 bases at J, leaving 4 bases unmatched. The V gene's germline CDR1 is LNHDA and CDR2 SQIVND (reference sequence). The CDR3 extends over 15 amino acids. The CDR3 nucleotides read TGTGCCAGTAGTATCCGACAGGGTCCTGGAAACACCATATATTTT. It yields the protein CASSIRQGPGNTIYF.

A few counts support this clone. This chain uses TRBV5-1 with TRBJ2-7; 10 bases line up with TRBD1. Germline CDR1 SGHRS, CDR2 YFSETQ. This CDR3 is 16 amino acids long. The V and J ends lost 4 bases and 2 bases, in that order; junction bases with no gene match: 9. The CDR3 loop reads CASSLDGTGAPYEQYF. In DNA form, the CDR3 reads TGCGCCAGCAGCCTGGATGGGACAGGGGCCCCCTACGAGCAGTACTTC. Full variable domain (remainder filled in from reference TRBV5-1 and TRBJ2-7): KAGVTQTPRYLIKTRGQQVTLSCSPISGHRSVSWYQQTPGQGLQFLFEYFSETQRNKGNFPGRFSGRQFSNSRSEMNVSTLELGDSALYLCASSLDGTGAPYEQYFGPGTRLTVT.

This sequence joins TRBV14 and TRBJ1-5; D is unresolved. This CDR3 is 12 amino acids long. In germline, CDR1 is SGHDN, CDR2 FVKESK. V lost 4 bases to trimming and J lost 4 bases, with 5 bases between them. CDR3 sequence (DNA): TGTGCCAGCAGCCGGCAGAATCAGCCCCAGCATTTT. It codes for CASSRQNQPQHF.

The rearrangement joins TRBV4-1 to TRBJ1-1; no clear D gene. The CDR3 extends over 15 amino acids. The germline V and J ends were trimmed by 3 bases and 4 bases, with 15 bases remaining between them. Germline lookup yields CDR1 MGHRA and CDR2 YSYEKL. The DNA for the CDR3 is TGCGCCAGCAGCCAGAGAGCCTGGGAGGGCACTGAAGCTTTCTTT. This gives the protein CASSQRAWEGTEAFF.

The chain combines TRBV7-9 with TRBJ1-6; D is unclear. Trimming shortened V by 4 bases and J by 9 bases, and 16 bases separated the two germline ends. The V gene's germline CDR1 is SEHNR and CDR2 FQNEAQ (reference sequence). This CDR3 region has 15 residues. Here the CDR3 reads CASSSSFAVGSPLHF. For the CDR3, the DNA is TGTGCCAGCAGCTCCTCTTTTGCGGTGGGTTCACCCCTCCACTTT.

V gene TRBV6-2 or TRBV6-3 combines with J gene TRBJ2-1, with 13 bases aligning to TRBD2. The CDR3 length is 18 residues. Germline values: CDR1 MNHEY, CDR2 SVGEGT. After removal of 2 bases from V and 8 bases from J, the junction contained 12 bases not matched to a gene. The DNA of the CDR3 is TGTGCCAGCAGTTACACCCCCCGACTAGCGGGAGGAGTAGATGAGCAGTTCTTC. It codes for CASSYTPRLAGGVDEQFF.

The rearrangement uses TRBV7-2 and TRBJ1-5; D gene uncertain. The germline CDR1 and CDR2 sequences are SGHTA and FQGNSA. V was shortened by 2 bases and J by 6 bases, with 5 bases between the two germline ends. This CDR3 contains 12 residues. The chain's CDR3 is CASSLQAQPQHF. Written as DNA, the CDR3 is TGTGCCAGCAGCTTACAGGCTCAGCCCCAGCATTTT.

This sequence joins TRBV3-1 (or the pseudogene TRBV3-2) and TRBJ1-1; the D gene is possibly TRBD1 (6 bases). The germline V and J ends were trimmed by 4 bases and 3 bases, with 12 bases remaining between them. Looked up from germline, CDR1 is LGHDT and CDR2 is YNNKEL (reference sequence). CDR3 length equals 14 residues. Here the CDR3 DNA reads TGTGCCAGCAGCCCCCAGGGGTGGGACACTGAAGCTTTCTTT. It codes for CASSPQGWDTEAFF.